One and the same sample provided the 32 T cell receptor beta chains below, sequenced in a study of shared clonotypes between healthy human individuals. This table comes from immunoSEQ multiplex PCR, and its TCRdb copy is limited to in-frame clones, with some not included. The sample comprises about 2.4 million clones, over 85% of which are singletons, and 0.36% rests with the top ten. Source material: naive CD4+ T cells from PBMCs. Regarding subset: CD45RA+ positively selected. The receptors were sampled from a man between 18 and 35 years old in good health. Some clones in this sample may be carry-over from other donors' samples.

The count of this clone is one. The chain links TRBV5-4 to TRBJ1-3; TRBD1 agrees at 12 bases. The CDR3 sequence is 19 residues long. Trimming at V came to 3 bases and at J to 4 bases, leaving 14 bases not matched to a gene. CDR1 SGHNT and CDR2 YYREEE come from the germline V gene (reference sequence). CDR3 bases: TGTGCCAGCAGCTCGAGGGGACAGGGGGCGTTCCTGAGCGGAAACACCATATATTTT. As protein: CASSSRGQGAFLSGNTIYF.

For this clone: This sample includes further DNA sequences coding for the same CDR3. The V gene is TRBV11-3, the J gene TRBJ2-2; D is undetermined. Germline lookup yields CDR1 SGHNT and CDR2 YENEEA. The V end lost 5 bases, the J end lost 6 bases, and 7 bases lay between the germline ends. The CDR3 consists of 12 residues. The CDR3 region has the DNA TGTGCCAGCAGCCCTGAGGCCGGGGAGCTGTTTTTT. It encodes CASSPEAGELFF. Variable domain in full (rest from reference TRBV11-3 and TRBJ2-2): EAGVVQSPRYKIIEKKQPVAFWCNPISGHNTLYWYLQNLGQGPELLIRYENEEAVDDSQLPKDRFSAERLKGVDSTLKIQPAELGDSAVYLCASSPEAGELFFGEGSRLTVL.

The rearrangement uses TRBV11-2 and TRBJ2-3; unclear D gene. Trimming pared 3 bases from V and 6 bases from J, leaving 7 bases between. Germline CDR1 and CDR2: SGHAT and FQNNGV. The CDR3 spans 12 residues. CDR3 in DNA: TGTGCCAGCAGCTTGATGGGGGATACGCAGTATTTT. Encoded protein: CASSLMGDTQYF.

J is TRBJ2-7 and V is TRBV5-1, with 7 positions matching TRBD1. The CDR3 totals 14 residues. V trimming: 2 bases; J trimming: 0 bases; junction bases outside the gene matches: 2. Looked up from germline, CDR1 is SGHRS and CDR2 is YFSETQ. In nucleotides, the CDR3 is TGCGCCAGCAGCTTCGACAGGGACTCCTACGAGCAGTACTTC. This gives the protein CASSFDRDSYEQYF.

This clone was seen a single time. The V call is TRBV6-5, the J call TRBJ1-5, with D hard to call. This CDR3 has 11 residues. Germline V gives CDR1 MNHEY, CDR2 SVGAGI. V was trimmed by 5 bases and J by 12 bases, leaving 11 bases between them. The CDR3 DNA is TGTGCCAGCAGTGAAAGGGAGAACCAGCATTTT. This gives the protein CASSERENQHF.

J is TRBJ2-3 and V is TRBV7-9; 9 nucleotides line up with TRBD2. Germline CDR1 SEHNR, CDR2 FQNEAQ (reference sequence). This CDR3 contains 16 residues. V lost 1 base and J lost 5; bases outside the gene matches: 7. This CDR3 reads CASSLGLVAGVDTQYF. The CDR3 bases are TGTGCCAGCAGCTTAGGGTTGGTAGCGGGAGTAGATACGCAGTATTTT.

As for this clone: The same CDR3 can be traced to other DNA sequences in this sample. The chain recombines TRBV5-1 with TRBJ2-1, with TRBD2 matching 9 bases. Per the germline V gene, CDR1 is SGHRS and CDR2 is YFSETQ. The V gene end was trimmed by 4 bases and the J gene end by 4 bases; junction bases not matched to a gene: 6. CDR3 size: 15 residues. The CDR3 DNA is TGCGCCAGCAGCATAGGACTAGCGACGTACAATGAGCAGTTCTTC. It specifies CASSIGLATYNEQFF.

The V and J genes are TRBV4-2 and TRBJ1-1; TRBD1 might be the D (5 bases). CDR3 length: 13 amino acids. V shed 2 bases and J shed 10 bases, with 14 bases lying between them. From germline, CDR1 is LGHNA and CDR2 YNFKEQ. The CDR3 DNA is TGTGCCAGCAGCCAAATGGGGGACTTCGGAGCTTTCTTT. Translating it yields CASSQMGDFGAFF.

This chain connects TRBV28 to TRBJ2-1, with 9 bases that match TRBD2. Germline lookup yields CDR1 MDHEN and CDR2 SYDVKM. Trimming cost V 2 bases and J 10 bases; bases outside gene matches: 9. This CDR3 has 15 residues. CDR3 residues: CASSLGGASGAEQFF. The CDR3 DNA is TGTGCCAGCAGTTTAGGCGGCGCTAGCGGGGCAGAGCAGTTCTTC. The full variable domain, with the rest looked up from reference TRBV28 and TRBJ2-1, is DVKVTQSSRYLVKRTGEKVFLECVQDMDHENMFWYRQDPGLGLRLIYFSYDVKMKEKGDIPEGYSVSREKKERFSLILESASTNQTSMYLCASSLGGASGAEQFFGPGTRLTVL.

The rearrangement joins TRBV14 to TRBJ2-7, with TRBD1 matching 7 bases. CDR3 length: 14 amino acids. Germline assignment: CDR1 SGHDN and CDR2 FVKESK. Trimming removed 4 bases from V and 7 bases from J; junction bases left unmatched: 10. This CDR3 reads CASSLLRGLGEQYF. In DNA form, the CDR3 reads TGTGCCAGCAGCCTCCTGAGGGGGCTGGGAGAGCAGTACTTC.

The genes are TRBV7-3 and TRBJ2-1; TRBD1 agrees at 11 bases. Looked up from germline, CDR1 is SGHTA and CDR2 is FQGTGA. J was trimmed by 8 bases and V by 5 bases; bases with no gene match: 2. This CDR3 spans 13 amino acids. Here the CDR3 reads CASSRTGGYEQFF. The CDR3 nucleotides read TGTGCCAGCAGCAGGACAGGGGGCTATGAGCAGTTCTTC. Using reference TRBV7-3 and TRBJ2-1 for the parts outside the CDR3, the full variable domain is GAGVSQTPSNKVTEKGKYVELRCDPISGHTALYWYRQSLGQGPEFLIYFQGTGAADDSGLPNDRFFAVRPEGSVSTLKIQRTERGDSAVYLCASSRTGGYEQFFGPGTRLTVL.

The J gene is TRBJ2-7, the V gene TRBV5-6, with D possibly being TRBD1 or TRBD2 (5 bases each). This CDR3 spans 14 amino acids. In germline, CDR1 is SGHDT, CDR2 YYEEEE. V was pared by 4 bases and J by 2 bases, with 13 bases between. The CDR3 nucleotides are TGTGCCAGCAGCCCGGGACCGTCGGCCTACGAGCAGTACTTC. It codes for CASSPGPSAYEQYF.

This clone was seen just once. The chain is built from TRBV9 and TRBJ2-3; TRBD1 or TRBD2 may be the D gene (5 bases each). Germline CDR1 and CDR2: SGDLS and YYNGEE. The CDR3 is made up of 14 amino acids. The germline V and J ends were trimmed by 0 bases and 6 bases, with 11 bases remaining between them. In nucleotides, the CDR3 is TGTGCCAGCAGCGTAGGGGGGTCTCGGGATACGCAGTATTTT. It encodes CASSVGGSRDTQYF. Based on the CDR3 plus reference TRBV9 and TRBJ2-3, the full variable domain is DSGVTQTPKHLITATGQRVTLRCSPRSGDLSVYWYQQSLDQGLQFLIQYYNGEERAKGNILERFSAQQFPDLHSELNLSSLELGDSALYFCASSVGGSRDTQYFGPGTRLTVL.

CDR3 sequence (DNA): TGTGCCAGCACCATGGGACTAGCGGGAGGGCCATCCGGGGAGCTGTTTTTT. It yields the protein CASTMGLAGGPSGELFF. The V and J genes are TRBV7-9 and TRBJ2-2; 16 positions agree with TRBD2. The J segment lost 6 bases and the V segment lost 7 bases, leaving 8 bases of the junction unmatched. Germline assignment: CDR1 SEHNR and CDR2 FQNEAQ (reference sequence). CDR3 length: 17 amino acids.

Regarding this clone: Within the sample, other DNA sequences also encode this same CDR3. The rearrangement links TRBV5-4 to TRBJ2-3; 7 bases line up with TRBD2. The germline gives CDR1 SGHNT, CDR2 YYREEE (reference sequence). The CDR3 covers 15 residues. With 0 bases clipped from V and 1 base from J, the junction kept 2 bases outside the gene matches. CDR3 DNA: TGTGCCAGCAGCTTGGTGGCGGGAGGCACAGATACGCAGTATTTT. This encodes CASSLVAGGTDTQYF. Full variable domain (missing parts from reference TRBV5-4 and TRBJ2-3): ETGVTQSPTHLIKTRGQQVTLRCSSQSGHNTVSWYQQALGQGPQFIFQYYREEENGRGNFPPRFSGLQFPNYSSELNVNALELDDSALYLCASSLVAGGTDTQYFGPGTRLTVL.

As for this clone: Within the sample, other DNA sequences also encode this same CDR3. The J gene is TRBJ2-5, the V gene TRBV7-3; 7 nucleotides line up with TRBD1. There are 13 residues in the CDR3. From germline, CDR1 is SGHTA and CDR2 FQGTGA. Trimming removed 5 bases from V and 4 bases from J; junction bases left unmatched: 4. The CDR3 coding sequence is TGTGCCAGCAGCCGACAGGGTGGAGAGACCCAGTACTTC. Translation: CASSRQGGETQYF. The full variable domain, completed using reference TRBV7-3 and TRBJ2-5, is GAGVSQTPSNKVTEKGKYVELRCDPISGHTALYWYRQSLGQGPEFLIYFQGTGAADDSGLPNDRFFAVRPEGSVSTLKIQRTERGDSAVYLCASSRQGGETQYFGPGTRLLVL.

V and J are TRBV7-9 and TRBJ2-3, with D perhaps matching TRBD1 (6 bases). The V end lost 5 bases, the J end lost 6 bases, and 21 bases lay between the germline ends. The CDR3 sequence is 16 residues long. Germline-derived CDR1 and CDR2 are SEHNR and FQNEAQ (reference sequence). This chain's CDR3 is CASSPGQPQGLDTQYF. The CDR3 DNA reads as TGTGCCAGCAGCCCCGGACAGCCCCAGGGTCTTGATACGCAGTATTTT.

The chain couples TRBV28 to TRBJ2-1, with D possibly TRBD2 on 6 matching bases. Germline V gene data show CDR1 as MDHEN and CDR2 as SYDVKM. V gave up 6 bases and J gave up 5 bases, with 17 bases separating them. The CDR3 is 15 amino acids. The CDR3 DNA follows: TGTGCCAGCAGCCCCCGGAGGGCCTGGAACAATGAGCAGTTCTTC. It encodes CASSPRRAWNNEQFF. The variable domain in full, with the rest retrieved from reference TRBV28 and TRBJ2-1, is DVKVTQSSRYLVKRTGEKVFLECVQDMDHENMFWYRQDPGLGLRLIYFSYDVKMKEKGDIPEGYSVSREKKERFSLILESASTNQTSMYLCASSPRRAWNNEQFFGPGTRLTVL.

This rearrangement joins TRBV2 to TRBJ2-1; 15 nucleotides line up with TRBD2. With 9 bases clipped from V and 7 bases from J, the junction kept 7 bases outside the gene matches. Germline loops: CDR1 SNHLY, CDR2 FYNNEI. The CDR3 contains 15 residues. The CDR3 region has the DNA TGTGCCAGAGGGACTAGCGGGAGGAGGGGGAATGAGCAGTTCTTC. Translation: CARGTSGRRGNEQFF.

For the CDR3, the DNA is TGTGCCAGTAGTATAGTAGCGGGAGAGCCCTACGAGCAGTACTTC. This sequence encodes CASSIVAGEPYEQYF. The chain recombines TRBV19 with TRBJ2-7, with 9 bases that match TRBD2. This CDR3 region has 15 residues. V lost 1 base to trimming and J lost 2 bases; unmatched junction nucleotides: 3. Germline-derived CDR1 and CDR2 are LNHDA and SQIVND (reference sequence).

The J gene is TRBJ2-3, the V gene TRBV5-6; D is possibly TRBD2 (5 bases). This CDR3 is built from 15 residues. Germline CDR1 is SGHDT and CDR2 is YYEEEE. The V end was cut by 2 bases, the J end by 2 bases, with 12 bases between. The CDR3: CASSFGRVLTDTQYF. The CDR3 nucleotides are TGTGCCAGCAGCTTCGGGCGGGTACTCACAGATACGCAGTATTTT.

With regard to this clone: Other DNA sequences from this sample encode an identical CDR3 as well. The chain uses TRBV6-1 and TRBJ1-5; D ambiguous. Germline V gene lookup returns CDR1 MNHNS and CDR2 SASEGT. The V and J ends lost 6 bases and 3 bases respectively, with 6 bases between them. This CDR3 region has 12 residues. DNA of the CDR3: TGTGCCAGCAGGGGTCCCAATCAGCCCCAGCATTTT. It translates to CASRGPNQPQHF.

V and J are TRBV27 and TRBJ2-5, with D hard to call. Germline CDR1 reads MNHEY; CDR2 reads SMNVEV (reference sequence). The V and J ends lost 4 bases and 2 bases respectively, with 11 bases between them. The length of the CDR3 is 14 residues. The CDR3 sequence: CASSSRRLQETQYF. In DNA form, the CDR3 reads TGTGCCAGCAGTTCCCGCCGGTTACAAGAGACCCAGTACTTC.

The V gene is TRBV19, the J gene TRBJ1-1; 9 nucleotides align to TRBD1. The CDR3 is 15 amino acids. The V and J ends lost 8 bases and 2 bases, in that order; junction bases with no gene match: 9. Germline CDR1 is LNHDA and CDR2 is SQIVND (reference sequence). DNA of the CDR3: TGTGCCAGTCTCACTCGGACAGGGGCTAACACTGAAGCTTTCTTT. The encoded protein is CASLTRTGANTEAFF.

On this clone itself: Other DNA sequences in this specimen translate into the identical CDR3. This CDR3 is CASSLGPGELFF. The CDR3 DNA is TGTGCCAGCAGCTTAGGCCCCGGGGAGCTGTTTTTT. The chain combines TRBV7-2 with TRBJ2-2, with D unresolved. This CDR3 has 12 residues. Trimming removed 1 base from V and 6 bases from J, with 3 bases in between. Germline values: CDR1 SGHTA, CDR2 FQGNSA. Using reference TRBV7-2 and TRBJ2-2 for the parts outside the CDR3, the full variable domain is GAGVSQSPSNKVTEKGKDVELRCDPISGHTALYWYRQSLGQGLEFLIYFQGNSAPDKSGLPSDRFSAERTGGSVSTLTIQRTQQEDSAVYLCASSLGPGELFFGEGSRLTVL.

The chain carries TRBV28 and TRBJ2-3; no reliable D call. The CDR3 length is 16 residues. Germline CDR1 and CDR2: MDHEN and SYDVKM. V gave up 1 base and J gave up 0 bases, with 11 bases separating them. This CDR3 is CASSLFGTPSTDTQYF. The CDR3 coding sequence is TGTGCCAGCAGTTTATTCGGCACACCTAGCACAGATACGCAGTATTTT.

V is TRBV29-1 and J is TRBJ2-5; 11 bases line up with TRBD2. CDR1 and CDR2 from the germline V gene are SQVTM and ANQGSEA. V trimming: 7 bases; J trimming: 0 bases; junction bases outside the gene matches: 7. This CDR3 comprises 15 residues. The CDR3 loop reads CSAGTSGLYQETQYF. The CDR3 DNA reads as TGCAGCGCCGGGACTAGCGGCCTGTACCAAGAGACCCAGTACTTC.

The CDR3, as DNA: TGTGCCAGCAGCCTCCGGGACGGTATAGGCTACACCTTC. Translating it yields CASSLRDGIGYTF. The rearrangement uses TRBV11-3 and TRBJ1-2, with TRBD1 as a possible D gene (5 bases). This CDR3 contains 13 residues. Germline loops: CDR1 SGHNT, CDR2 YENEEA. V lost 5 bases, J lost 8 bases, and 15 bases lay in between.

The V and J genes are TRBV7-2 and TRBJ1-2; no clear D. This CDR3 is 14 amino acids long. CDR1 and CDR2 (germline): SGHTA, FQGNSA. The germline V and J ends were trimmed by 5 bases and 8 bases, with 18 bases remaining between them. In DNA form, the CDR3 reads TGTGCCAGCAGCGGTACGGGCAATTTGGGGGGCTACACCTTC. This sequence encodes CASSGTGNLGGYTF.

The J gene is TRBJ2-2, the V gene TRBV9, with 10 bases aligning to TRBD2. Germline V gene sequence: CDR1 SGDLS, CDR2 YYNGEE. This CDR3 contains 17 residues. Germline trimming cut 1 base from V and 5 bases from J; bases unmatched to any gene: 8. The CDR3 DNA is TGTGCCAGCAGCGTAAACCCAGCGGGAGGGAGAACCGGGGAGCTGTTTTTT. Protein: CASSVNPAGGRTGELFF.

This clone was seen just once. V gene TRBV7-6 combines with J gene TRBJ2-7; 10 nucleotides line up with TRBD2. The junction had 6 bases not matched to a gene; V was cut back by 2 bases and J by 5 bases. Germline assignment: CDR1 SGHVS and CDR2 FNYEAQ. The CDR3 totals 15 residues. The CDR3 loop is CASSLYSGTSDEQYF. CDR3 coding DNA: TGTGCCAGCAGCTTATATTCGGGGACTAGCGACGAGCAGTACTTC.

This clone was observed a single time. The rearrangement joins TRBV19 to TRBJ2-4; 7 nucleotides line up with TRBD2. Germline CDR1 reads LNHDA; CDR2 reads SQIVND (reference sequence). With 6 bases clipped from V and 1 base from J, the junction kept 6 bases outside the gene matches. The CDR3 spans 15 residues. The CDR3 sequence is CASSDLGGAKNIQYF. The CDR3 bases are TGTGCCAGTAGCGACCTCGGGGGGGCCAAAAACATTCAGTACTTC.